The TCR beta chain described here comes from a study of T cell responses to AZD1222 COVID-19 vaccine. This table comes from immunoSEQ multiplex PCR, and its TCRdb copy is limited to in-frame clones, with some not included. The data show 55,000 to 65,000 clones, over 75% seen once. This CDR3 is 13 amino acids long. Germline V gene sequence: CDR1 GTSNPN, CDR2 SVGIG (reference sequence). The V and J ends lost 1 base and 5 bases respectively, with 11 bases between them. V is TRBV30 and J is TRBJ1-1; D possibly corresponds to TRBD1 (5 bases). The input for sequencing was peripheral blood, taken on day 0 of AZD1222 vaccination. The receptor's source is an adult in good health. CDR3 amino acids: CAWSGQGMTEAFF. DNA for the CDR3: TGTGCCTGGAGTGGGCAGGGAATGACTGAAGCTTTCTTT.